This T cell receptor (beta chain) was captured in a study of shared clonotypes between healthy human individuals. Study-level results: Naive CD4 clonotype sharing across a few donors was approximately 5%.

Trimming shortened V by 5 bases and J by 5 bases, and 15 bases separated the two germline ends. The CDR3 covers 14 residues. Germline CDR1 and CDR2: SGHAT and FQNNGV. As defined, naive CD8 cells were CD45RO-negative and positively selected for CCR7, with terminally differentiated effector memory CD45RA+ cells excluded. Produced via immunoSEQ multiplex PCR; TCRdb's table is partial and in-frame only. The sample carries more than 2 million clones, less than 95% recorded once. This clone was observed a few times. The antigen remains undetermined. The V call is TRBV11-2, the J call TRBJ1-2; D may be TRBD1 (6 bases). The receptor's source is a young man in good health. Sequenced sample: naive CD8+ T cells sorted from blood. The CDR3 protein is CASSVSGATYGYTF. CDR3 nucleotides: TGTGCCAGCAGCGTGTCAGGGGCCACTTATGGCTACACCTTC.